These 5 T cell receptor beta chains originate from one sample sequenced in a study of OX40 agonist ivuxolimab in advanced cancers. The library was obtained by the immunoSEQ multiplex PCR assay. Drawn from immuneACCESS, this table holds only the in-frame rearrangements with V and J called that TCRdb kept. Clones are partly lost; checked studies trace under half to an unresolved V gene and leave the rest unexplained. For this sample there are under 80,000 clones; approximately 84% appear just once. Around 2% of the sample is held by the ten biggest clonotypes. Sequences were derived from CD4+ or CD8+ T cells sorted from blood, sampled in a trial of the OX40 agonist ivuxolimab. These receptors were collected from an adult with an advanced solid tumor such as melanoma, head and neck, liver or kidney cancer.

The chain uses TRBV7-3 and TRBJ2-3; D is unclear. Germline V gene lookup returns CDR1 SGHTA and CDR2 FQGTGA. The CDR3 runs to 14 residues. V was clipped by 6 bases and J by 6 bases, with 16 bases between them. The chain's CDR3 is CASSRLGPVDTQYF. CDR3 bases: TGTGCCAGCAGTCGGCTGGGCCCCGTGGATACGCAGTATTTT.

The CDR3 here is CASSPSGTATYEQYF. The CDR3 DNA follows: TGCGCCAGCAGCCCGTCGGGGACCGCCACCTACGAGCAGTACTTC. The rearrangement uses TRBV5-1 and TRBJ2-7; either TRBD1 or TRBD2 may supply D (5 bases each). The V end was cut by 4 bases, the J end by 2 bases, with 16 bases between. Germline CDR1 reads SGHRS; CDR2 reads YFSETQ. CDR3 length: 15 amino acids.

V usage is TRBV28 and J usage is TRBJ2-1, with 11 bases matching TRBD2. CDR1 is MDHEN, CDR2 SYDVKM, per germline. V trimming: 3 bases; J trimming: 7 bases; junction bases outside the gene matches: 8. CDR3 length equals 16 residues. CDR3 loop: CASSFAGTSGLNEQFF. The CDR3 nucleotides are TGTGCCAGCAGTTTTGCCGGGACTAGCGGCTTAAATGAGCAGTTCTTC.

This chain joins TRBV18 and TRBJ2-7; D call uncertain. V was clipped by 4 bases and J by 6 bases, with 13 bases between them. There are 13 residues in the CDR3. The germline V gene encodes CDR1 KGHSH and CDR2 LQKENI. CDR3 in DNA: TGTGCCAGCTCACTCGATGACGGCCTCGAGCAGTACTTC. It specifies CASSLDDGLEQYF.

The chain recombines TRBV11-2 with TRBJ1-3; D ambiguous. The CDR3 covers 13 residues. The germline V and J ends were trimmed by 3 bases and 4 bases, with 7 bases remaining between them. CDR1 SGHAT and CDR2 FQNNGV come from the germline V gene. Here the CDR3 DNA reads TGTGCCAGCAGCTTCACGGGAGGAAACACCATATATTTT. Translating gives CASSFTGGNTIYF.